This TCR beta chain was found in a study of blood T cell repertoires in COVID-19. Study background: Researchers got acute and convalescent COVID-19 samples from the United States, Italy and Spain. PBMCs, B-cell-depleted T cells, or T cells were the source of the cDNA or gDNA that made up the material.

In the authors' workflow: The authors estimated nucleated cell counts from reference gene primer amplification. TCRdb's table, derived via immunoSEQ multiplex PCR, lists solely in-frame clones and lacks some. The V and J calls and clone size were taken over from that table, and D and trimming were inferred from the DNA. The sample carries about 92,000 clones, about 78% recorded once. CDR1 MNHEY and CDR2 SVGAGI come from the germline V gene. The CDR3 length is 14 residues. The V and J ends lost 7 bases and 7 bases, in that order; junction bases with no gene match: 8. This receptor was identified in a man aged 50-60 years who had recovered from COVID-19. This chain joins TRBV6-5 and TRBJ2-7, with 12 bases identical to TRBD2. Sequenced material: peripheral blood. The CDR3 coding sequence is TGTGCCAGCACCACTAGCGGGAGGTCTAGTGAGCAGTACTTC. This translates into CASTTSGRSSEQYF.